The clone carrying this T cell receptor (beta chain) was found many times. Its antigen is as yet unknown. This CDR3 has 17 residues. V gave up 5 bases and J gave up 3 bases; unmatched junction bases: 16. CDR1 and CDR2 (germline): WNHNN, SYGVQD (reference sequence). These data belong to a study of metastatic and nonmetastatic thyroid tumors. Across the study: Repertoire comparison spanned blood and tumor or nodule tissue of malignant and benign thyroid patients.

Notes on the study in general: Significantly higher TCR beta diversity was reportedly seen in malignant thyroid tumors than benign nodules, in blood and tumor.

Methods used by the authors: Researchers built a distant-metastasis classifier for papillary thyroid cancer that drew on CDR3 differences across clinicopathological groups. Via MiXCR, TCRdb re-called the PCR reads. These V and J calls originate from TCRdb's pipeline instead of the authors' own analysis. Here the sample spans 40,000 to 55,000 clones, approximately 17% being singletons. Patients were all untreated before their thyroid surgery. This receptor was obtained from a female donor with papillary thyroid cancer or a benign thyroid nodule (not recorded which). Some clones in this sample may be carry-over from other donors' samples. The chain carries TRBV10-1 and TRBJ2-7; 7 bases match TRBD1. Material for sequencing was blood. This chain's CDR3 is CASSLLETGPNDYEQYF. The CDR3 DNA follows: TGCGCCAGCAGTTTACTCGAGACAGGGCCCAACGACTACGAGCAGTACTTC.